A selection of T cell receptor beta chains follows, all from one sample in a study of T cells in Graves' hyperthyroidism and ophthalmopathy. TCRdb used MiXCR to reprocess the multiplex PCR reads, holding one entry per CDR3 protein. The table shows hundreds of thousands of distinct CDR3 sequences, with 12% to 15% occurring only once. Sequencing was done on a sample of blood. Receptors originate from a woman aged 18-29 years with Graves' hyperthyroidism. Both conserved end residues are part of each CDR3. D genes are given only for firm matches. The listing skips clone size in some rows; elsewhere it reads once, few, many or a size class.

TRBV7-2,TRBD1,many,TRBJ1-4,TGTGCCAGCAGCTCGACGACAGGGTGGGATGAAAAACTGTTTTTT,CASSSTTGWDEKLFF
TRBV4-1,.,many,TRBJ1-1,TGCGCCAGCAGCCAAGGGGTCACTCAAGCTGAAGCTTTCTTT,CASSQGVTQAEAFF
TRBV5-6,.,.,TRBJ2-3,TGTGCCAGCAGCTTGGGGCCCGACAGGTTTAGCACAGATACGCAGTATTTT,CASSLGPDRFSTDTQYF
TRBV18,TRBD1,.,TRBJ1-4,TGTGCCAGCTCCCCGGGACAGGGAGAAAAACTGTTTTTT,CASSPGQGEKLFF
TRBV7-9,TRBD1,many,TRBJ2-5,TGTGCCAGCAGCGGGCAGACAGGGACGGCGACCCAGTACTTC,CASSGQTGTATQYF
TRBV7-2,.,.,TRBJ1-1,TGTGCCAGCAGCTTGTCTTCTTCAGGGCAGACTGAAGCTTTCTTT,CASSLSSSGQTEAFF
TRBV2,.,.,TRBJ2-2,TGTGCCAGCAGTCCTAGAAGATCCAACGCGAACACCGGGGAGCTGTTTTTT,CASSPRRSNANTGELFF
TRBV20-1,.,few,TRBJ2-3,TGCAGTGCTAGAGGGTTACTAGCCACCCCCCATCATAGCACAGATACGCAGTATTTT,CSARGLLATPHHSTDTQYF
TRBV2,.,many,TRBJ2-7,TGTGCCAGCAGTGTGGGGAACGAGCAGTACTTC,CASSVGNEQYF
TRBV30,.,many,TRBJ2-5,TGTGCCTGGAGTGTAGGGTTGGAGACCCAGTACTTC,CAWSVGLETQYF
TRBV24-1,.,many,TRBJ2-3,TGTGCCACCAGTGATTTGCACGTAGATACGCAGTATTTT,CATSDLHVDTQYF
TRBV7-9,.,few,TRBJ2-7,TGTGCCAGCAGCCCCCTGGGGCTACCTCCCTACGAGCAGTACTTC,CASSPLGLPPYEQYF
TRBV7-9,.,few,TRBJ1-2,TGTGCCAGCAGCTTACGTCCGCCCGGCTATGGCTACACCTTC,CASSLRPPGYGYTF
TRBV4-3,.,many,TRBJ2-3,TGCGCCAGCAGCCAAGGGGACAACTTCGCTTTGGATACGCAGTATTTT,CASSQGDNFALDTQYF
TRBV6-1,TRBD1,.,TRBJ2-1,TGTGCCAGCAGCGAGGACAGGGGGCAGTACAATGAGCAGTTCTTC,CASSEDRGQYNEQFF
TRBV4-2,.,.,TRBJ1-5,TGTGCCAGCAGCCAAGTCGTGACGTATAGCAATCAGCCCCAGCATTTT,CASSQVVTYSNQPQHF
TRBV3-1,.,many,TRBJ2-2,TGTGCCAGCAGCCAGGAGTATATCGGGGAGCTGTTTTTT,CASSQEYIGELFF
TRBV20-1,TRBD2,many,TRBJ2-3,TGCAGTGCTATTTGGGCTAGCGGACCCTACACCCTCACAGATACGCAGTATTTT,CSAIWASGPYTLTDTQYF
TRBV20-1,TRBD2,many,TRBJ2-3,TGCAGTGCCGTTCTAGCGGGACTATCCCAAAGCACAGATACGCAGTATTTT,CSAVLAGLSQSTDTQYF
TRBV6-1,.,.,TRBJ2-7,TGTGCCAGCAGGGGGGGAATCGCCATCTACGAGCAGTACTTC,CASRGGIAIYEQYF
TRBV28,.,few,TRBJ1-6,TGTGCCAGCAGTTTACCGGGGGGTGAAGTTCCCCTCCACTTT,CASSLPGGEVPLHF
TRBV20-1,TRBD1,many,TRBJ2-3,TGCAGTGCTAGAGATATCGGGACAGGGAGGATCCCAGATACGCAGTATTTT,CSARDIGTGRIPDTQYF
TRBV4-3,TRBD2,few,TRBJ2-3,TGCGCCAGCAGCCAAGGGCGACTAGCGGGAGTGATCGATACGCAGTATTTT,CASSQGRLAGVIDTQYF
TRBV6-1,TRBD1,few,TRBJ1-2,TGTGCCAGCAGTGACCCCGGGACAGGGGAGTGGGGGGCTTCTGGCTACACCTTC,CASSDPGTGEWGASGYTF
TRBV2,.,many,TRBJ2-4,TGTGCCAGCAGAGCCATGAGGCGGGCGGGATTAAACAACATTCAGTACTTC,CASRAMRRAGLNNIQYF
TRBV12-3/TRBV12-4,.,many,TRBJ2-7,TGTGCCAGCAGTTTAGCACAGGCCTCCTACGAGCAGTACTTC,CASSLAQASYEQYF
TRBV6-1,.,many,TRBJ1-2,TGTGCCAGCAGTGACAGATGGGATGGCTACACCTTC,CASSDRWDGYTF
TRBV11-2,.,many,TRBJ1-2,TGTGCCAGCAGCTCCCCCCGCAGCCCTAACTATGGCTACACCTTC,CASSSPRSPNYGYTF
TRBV29-1,.,.,TRBJ2-7,TGCAGCGTTGTGGCCCGTCTCTCTCCCCGGGGGCGGTACTTC,CSVVARLSPRGRYF
TRBV27,.,.,TRBJ2-2,TGTGCCAGCAGTTTGAGCCGCCCCGGGGAGCTGTTTTTT,CASSLSRPGELFF
TRBV20-1,.,.,TRBJ1-4,TGCAGTGCTAGAGATTTCGGGGGGGCTAATGAAAGACTGTTTTTT,CSARDFGGANERLFF
TRBV5-8,TRBD1,many,TRBJ1-5,TGTGCCAGCAGCCTTACAGGGGTAGGGCTGCCCCAGCATTTT,CASSLTGVGLPQHF
TRBV6-2/TRBV6-3,TRBD2,few,TRBJ2-1,TGTGCCAGCAGTTCTCTAGCGGGAAAGGGCAATGAGCAGTTCTTC,CASSSLAGKGNEQFF
TRBV7-3,.,many,TRBJ1-2,TGTGCCAGCAGCTTAAACGGGGACCCCTACTATGGCTACACCTTC,CASSLNGDPYYGYTF
TRBV6-1,TRBD2,few,TRBJ2-7,TGTGCCAGCAGTGGCCGCGGTGGTAGCGGGACCTACGAGCAGTACTTC,CASSGRGGSGTYEQYF
TRBV12-3/TRBV12-4,TRBD2,.,TRBJ2-2,TGTGCCAGCAGTTTATGGGCGGGGGGGGGACGTGGGGAGCTGTTTTTT,CASSLWAGGGRGELFF
TRBV30,.,many,TRBJ1-6,TGTGCCTGGAGTGTTTCAGGCAATTCACCCCTCCACTTT,CAWSVSGNSPLHF
TRBV6-1,.,.,TRBJ2-3,TGTGCCAGCAGTTTACGGAGGCGGGGAGATACGCAGTATTTT,CASSLRRRGDTQYF
TRBV20-1,TRBD1,.,TRBJ1-1,TGCAGTGCCAAGCCTCGACAGGGGACGAACACTGAAGCTTTCTTT,CSAKPRQGTNTEAFF
TRBV7-8,.,.,TRBJ1-2,TGTGCCAGCTTACCGGGGAGGGTGGCGGGTACGGGGTTGAAAAACTATGGCTACACCTTC,CASLPGRVAGTGLKNYGYTF
TRBV24-1,TRBD2,many,TRBJ2-3,TGTGCCACCAGTGATTGGACTAGCGGGAAGTCAGATACGCAGTATTTT,CATSDWTSGKSDTQYF
TRBV7-9,.,.,TRBJ2-1,TGTGCCAGCAGCCCTAGGGGAGTAGCCCGGAATGAGCAGTTCTTC,CASSPRGVARNEQFF
TRBV7-9,.,many,TRBJ2-5,TGTGCCAGCAGCTTAGACCGCGTGGGGACCCAGTACTTC,CASSLDRVGTQYF
TRBV28,TRBD1,many,TRBJ1-2,TGTGCCAGCAGTTCGATGGACAGGCCGAAGACCTTC,CASSSMDRPKTF
TRBV11-2,TRBD1,many,TRBJ2-7,TGTGCCAGCAGTCATACAGGGACAGCCTACGAGCAGTACTTC,CASSHTGTAYEQYF
TRBV24-1,.,.,TRBJ1-1,TGTGCCACCAGTGAGCCCGGGACAAATTCCTACACTGAAGCTTTCTTT,CATSEPGTNSYTEAFF
TRBV2,TRBD1,many,TRBJ2-7,TGTGCCAGCAGCGCCGGGACAGGGGCCTACGAGCAGTACTTC,CASSAGTGAYEQYF
TRBV7-9,.,.,TRBJ2-5,TGTGCCAGCAGCTTAGGAGGGTCCAAGACCCAGTACTTC,CASSLGGSKTQYF